This is a list of T cell receptor beta chains from one sample in a study of T-cell reconstitution after alpha-beta-depleted transplantation in children. TCRdb recomputed calls from the PCR reads with MiXCR, one row per CDR3 protein. The sample shows about 980,000 distinct CDR3 sequences, roughly 29% of them seen only once. This sample comprised PBMCs, mostly from graft donor cells, obtained 360 days after TCRalphabeta/CD19-depleted stem cell transplant. These receptors all come from a boy in the first two years of life who had a stem cell transplant for SCID, so the T cells may come from the graft donor. CDR3s include the opening cysteine and the closing phenylalanine or tryptophan. Fields, in order: CDR3 protein, CDR3 DNA, J gene, clone size, D gene, V gene. A D gene is named only where the DNA matches it firmly. Clone size, where shown, is once, few, many, or a class for clones that have expanded.

CASSVSGGSSGNTIYF | TGTGCCAGCAGCGTATCGGGGGGTTCCTCTGGAAACACCATATATTTT | TRBJ1-3 | few | - | TRBV9
CASSLSYFSAGTDTQYF | TGTGCCAGCAGTTTATCGTACTTCTCAGCGGGCACAGATACGCAGTATTTT | TRBJ2-3 | - | - | TRBV28
CASSLVGAKEFF | TGTGCCAGCAGCTTGGTGGGGGCTAAAGAATTCTTC | TRBJ2-1 | - | - | TRBV5-5
CAISDPTGRGSYGELFF | TGTGCCATCAGTGACCCGACGGGCAGGGGGAGTTACGGGGAGCTGTTTTTT | TRBJ2-2 | - | TRBD1 | TRBV10-3
CASSLVGTSRDEQFF | TGTGCCAGCAGCTTAGTAGGGACTAGCCGCGATGAGCAGTTCTTC | TRBJ2-1 | - | TRBD2 | TRBV7-9
CASSLARDRVTEAFF | TGTGCCAGCAGTTTAGCGCGGGACAGGGTCACTGAAGCTTTCTTT | TRBJ1-1 | - | TRBD1 | TRBV12-3/TRBV12-4
CSARAGGPNQPQHF | TGCAGTGCTAGAGCAGGGGGACCCAATCAGCCCCAGCATTTT | TRBJ1-5 | - | TRBD1 | TRBV20-1
CSVERPLNTEAFF | TGCAGCGTTGAGAGGCCGTTGAACACTGAAGCTTTCTTT | TRBJ1-1 | - | - | TRBV29-1
CSVEASGGVNEQFF | TGCAGCGTTGAGGCTAGCGGGGGGGTGAATGAGCAGTTCTTC | TRBJ2-1 | few | TRBD2 | TRBV29-1
CASSLRTSGGPGGTQYF | TGTGCCAGCAGCCTACGGACTAGCGGGGGCCCAGGGGGGACCCAGTACTTC | TRBJ2-5 | - | TRBD2 | TRBV9
CASSSQGARETQYF | TGCGCCAGCAGCTCACAGGGGGCGCGGGAGACCCAGTACTTC | TRBJ2-5 | few | TRBD1 | TRBV5-1
CASSPAGRTGELFF | TGTGCCAGCAGCCCGGCAGGGAGAACCGGGGAGCTGTTTTTT | TRBJ2-2 | - | - | TRBV7-3
CASSLDMSVRTGANVLTF | TGTGCCAGCAGCTTAGACATGTCCGTTAGGACTGGGGCCAACGTCCTGACTTTC | TRBJ2-6 | few | - | TRBV11-2
CASSSGVGARSDYEQYF | TGTGCCAGCTCATCAGGGGTGGGGGCTCGATCAGATTACGAGCAGTACTTC | TRBJ2-7 | - | - | TRBV18
CASSQAPTGRFTEAFF | TGTGCCAGCAGCCAAGCGCCCACAGGGCGGTTCACTGAAGCTTTCTTT | TRBJ1-1 | - | - | TRBV4-2
CASSLEGVMNEQFF | TGTGCCAGCAGCTTGGAGGGGGTGATGAATGAGCAGTTCTTC | TRBJ2-1 | - | - | TRBV11-2
CAIKPSAGTNSTDTQYF | TGTGCCATTAAGCCGTCCGCGGGGACTAATAGCACAGATACGCAGTATTTT | TRBJ2-3 | few | TRBD2 | TRBV10-3
CASSRRGFGGELFF | TGTGCCAGCAGCCGTAGGGGATTTGGCGGGGAGCTGTTTTTT | TRBJ2-2 | - | - | TRBV7-2
CAWSGSQAGSTDTQYF | TGTGCCTGGAGTGGATCCCAGGCGGGGAGCACAGATACGCAGTATTTT | TRBJ2-3 | - | - | TRBV30
CVTSREEGGEQYF | TGTGTCACCAGCAGAGAAGAGGGAGGCGAGCAGTACTTC | TRBJ2-7 | - | - | TRBV15
CASSLGQGAGGTDTQYF | TGCGCCAGCAGCCTGGGACAGGGGGCTGGTGGCACAGATACGCAGTATTTT | TRBJ2-3 | - | TRBD1 | TRBV5-1
CASSQGADSSYEQYF | TGTGCCAGCAGCCAAGGAGCGGACAGCTCCTACGAGCAGTACTTC | TRBJ2-7 | - | - | TRBV4-2